The 22 T cell receptor beta chains below were found in one sample sequenced in a study of cytotoxic CD8 clonotypes in ibrutinib-treated CLL. Sequencing was performed with immunoSEQ multiplex PCR; in TCRdb, only in-frame clones are kept and a portion is missing. The sample consists of about 72,000 clones, approximately 80% of them appearing once. This material consisted of PBMCs, taken at disease progression, from a patient treated with ibrutinib. These receptor sequences come from a human donor with chronic lymphocytic leukemia.

This clone was picked up one time. The J gene is TRBJ2-5, the V gene TRBV9; perhaps TRBD2 as D (5 bases). The V and J ends lost 4 bases and 5 bases respectively, with 15 bases between them. Germline V gene lookup returns CDR1 SGDLS and CDR2 YYNGEE. The CDR3 is 14 residues long. CDR3 sequence reads: CASSTSRDGETQYF. In DNA, the CDR3 is TGTGCCAGCAGCACCTCTCGGGATGGGGAGACCCAGTACTTC.

The chain couples TRBV2 to TRBJ2-3; TRBD1 agrees at 8 bases. Germline V lookup: CDR1 SNHLY, CDR2 FYNNEI. The CDR3 loop spans 15 amino acids. V shed 8 bases, J shed 8 bases, and the junction held 15 bases outside the gene matches. The CDR3 DNA reads as TGTGCCAGCCCGAGGGGGACAGGCTTTACTGGTACGCAGTATTTT. It translates to CASPRGTGFTGTQYF.

The chain employs TRBV6-6 and TRBJ1-3; unclear D gene. V gave up 5 bases and J gave up 0 bases, with 11 bases separating them. Germline assignment: CDR1 MNHNY and CDR2 SVGAGI (reference sequence). The CDR3 contains 15 residues. This CDR3 is CASSNSLGSGNTIYF. The CDR3 DNA follows: TGTGCCAGCAGTAATAGTCTTGGCTCTGGAAACACCATATATTTT.

CDR3: CASIRQPTTDTQYF. The CDR3 bases are TGTGCCAGCATAAGACAACCAACCACAGATACGCAGTATTTT. The gene calls are TRBV2 and TRBJ2-3; unclear D gene. Germline V gene lookup returns CDR1 SNHLY and CDR2 FYNNEI. CDR3 size: 14 residues. V shed 7 bases and J shed 2 bases, with 13 bases lying between them. The full variable domain, its missing parts supplied by reference TRBV2 and TRBJ2-3, is EPEVTQTPSHQVTQMGQEVILRCVPISNHLYFYWYRQILGQKVEFLVSFYNNEISEKSEIFDDQFSVERPDGSNFTLKIRSTKLEDSAMYFCASIRQPTTDTQYFGPGTRLTVL.

The rearrangement links TRBV5-1 to TRBJ1-1, with TRBD1 matching over 7 bases. The V segment lost 0 bases and the J segment 1 base; nucleotides outside the gene matches: 3. The CDR3 sequence is 15 residues long. In germline, CDR1 is SGHRS, CDR2 YFSETQ. In DNA, the CDR3 is TGCGCCAGCAGCTTGGGTTCAGGGGGGAACACTGAAGCTTTCTTT. It translates to CASSLGSGGNTEAFF. The complete variable domain, with remaining parts taken from reference TRBV5-1 and TRBJ1-1, reads KAGVTQTPRYLIKTRGQQVTLSCSPISGHRSVSWYQQTPGQGLQFLFEYFSETQRNKGNFPGRFSGRQFSNSRSEMNVSTLELGDSALYLCASSLGSGGNTEAFFGQGTRLTVV.

This clone was seen a single time. V is TRBV18 and J is TRBJ2-7, with TRBD2 identical over 8 bases. CDR1 and CDR2 from the germline V gene are KGHSH and LQKENI. V shed 6 bases, J shed 2 bases, and the junction held 9 bases outside the gene matches. CDR3 length equals 15 residues. CDR3 sequence: CASSLFTSGPYEQYF. The CDR3 DNA reads as TGTGCCAGCTCCCTTTTTACTAGCGGACCCTACGAGCAGTACTTC.

This clone was seen more than once but under ten times. J is TRBJ1-2 and V is TRBV7-9; 7 bases are shared with TRBD1. The CDR3 is 12 residues long. V was pared by 5 bases and J by 11 bases, with 8 bases of the junction left unmatched. Per germline, CDR1 SEHNR and CDR2 FQNEAQ (reference sequence). CDR3 DNA: TGTGCCAGCAGCGGGGGACAGCCAGATTACACCTTC. It is translated as CASSGGQPDYTF.

The CDR3 bases are TGTGCCAGCAGCCTTATTTCTAGCGGGGGGGATAATGAGCAGTTCTTC. This translates into CASSLISSGGDNEQFF. The J gene is TRBJ2-1, the V gene TRBV4-2; 12 nucleotides agree with TRBD2. V shed 4 bases, J shed 7 bases, and the junction held 8 bases outside the gene matches. The CDR3 consists of 16 residues. Germline assignment: CDR1 LGHNA and CDR2 YNFKEQ.

The chain is built from TRBV5-1 and TRBJ1-2; 9 bases align to TRBD1. CDR1 is SGHRS and CDR2 is YFSETQ in the germline V gene. There are 17 residues in the CDR3. The J segment lost 7 bases and the V segment lost 0 bases, leaving 13 bases of the junction unmatched. CDR3 loop: CASSLGARDREWGGYTF. DNA of the CDR3: TGCGCCAGCAGCTTGGGTGCCCGGGACAGGGAATGGGGTGGCTACACCTTC.

The rearrangement joins TRBV27 to TRBJ2-1, with 13 nucleotides matching TRBD2. Germline V gives CDR1 MNHEY, CDR2 SMNVEV (reference sequence). Trimming at V came to 7 bases and at J to 6 bases, leaving 18 bases not matched to a gene. The CDR3 spans 19 residues. CDR3 in amino acids: CASKVFRGLAGKGGNEQFF. The CDR3 DNA reads TGTGCCAGCAAAGTGTTCCGGGGACTAGCGGGAAAGGGGGGCAATGAGCAGTTCTTC.

The table lists this clone with a few counts. The rearrangement links TRBV7-9 to TRBJ2-3; TRBD2 aligns across 11 bases. Germline loops: CDR1 SEHNR, CDR2 FQNEAQ (reference sequence). Trimming took 5 bases from V and 8 from J; bases not matched to a gene: 9. The length of the CDR3 is 15 residues. The DNA of the CDR3 is TGTGCCAGCAGCCCGGGACTAGCGGAACCGGGTACGCAGTATTTT. Residues: CASSPGLAEPGTQYF.

The rearrangement links TRBV6-5 to TRBJ1-2, with 7 bases that match TRBD1. The CDR3 contains 15 residues. Trimming removed 5 bases from V and 0 bases from J; junction bases left unmatched: 6. Germline V CDR1 and CDR2: MNHEY, SVGAGI. The CDR3 nucleotides are TGTGCCAGCAGTACCCGGGACAGAACTAACTATGGCTACACCTTC. This codes for CASSTRDRTNYGYTF.

The rearrangement uses TRBV14 and TRBJ1-1; TRBD1 is a possible D gene (6 bases). The CDR3 contains 15 residues. The germline gives CDR1 SGHDN, CDR2 FVKESK. With 7 bases removed from V and 1 base from J, the gap between germline ends came to 16 bases. The CDR3 region has the DNA TGTGCCAGCACCCCCCCCCGGGACAAGAACACTGAAGCTTTCTTT. This gives the protein CASTPPRDKNTEAFF.

The chain carries TRBV5-1 and TRBJ2-3; no definite D call. V lost 0 bases to trimming and J lost 7 bases, with 6 bases between them. The CDR3 has 12 amino acids. The germline V gene encodes CDR1 SGHRS and CDR2 YFSETQ. The CDR3 spells CASSLEGNTQYF. The DNA for the CDR3 is TGCGCCAGCAGCTTGGAAGGTAATACGCAGTATTTT.

The chain combines TRBV10-3 with TRBJ1-2; a weak D match, TRBD1 (6 bases). V lost 6 bases and J 8 bases, leaving 13 bases between the germline ends. This CDR3 comprises 12 residues. Germline values: CDR1 ENHRY, CDR2 SYGVKD. The CDR3 loop reads CAISPQGKGYTF. CDR3 bases: TGTGCCATCAGCCCACAGGGAAAAGGCTACACCTTC.

This sequence joins TRBV19 and TRBJ2-3, with unresolved D. The V end lost 7 bases, the J end lost 1 base, and 9 bases lay between the germline ends. Germline V gene lookup returns CDR1 LNHDA and CDR2 SQIVND (reference sequence). The CDR3 is 13 residues long. The CDR3 protein is CASIKTGTDTQYF. In DNA, the CDR3 is TGTGCCAGTATCAAGACTGGCACAGATACGCAGTATTTT.

This chain joins TRBV5-1 and TRBJ1-1; no clear D gene. The CDR3 extends over 14 amino acids. The V end was cut by 0 bases, the J end by 1 base, with 7 bases between. Germline CDR1 SGHRS, CDR2 YFSETQ. In DNA form, the CDR3 reads TGCGCCAGCAGCTTGGCCTTACAGAACACTGAAGCTTTCTTT. It encodes CASSLALQNTEAFF.

The chain carries TRBV6-5 and TRBJ2-3, with D uncertain. In germline, CDR1 is MNHEY, CDR2 SVGAGI. This CDR3 region has 13 residues. Trimming stripped 5 bases from V and 5 bases from J, with 11 bases between. CDR3 nucleotide sequence: TGTGCCAGCAGTCACCCCATTGTAGATACGCAGTATTTT. Translated: CASSHPIVDTQYF.

The V and J genes are TRBV19 and TRBJ2-4, with D perhaps matching TRBD2 (6 bases). The CDR3 has 16 residues. Between the trimmed V and J ends, which lost 3 bases and 0 bases, there was a span of 12 bases. Germline CDR1 and CDR2: LNHDA and SQIVND (reference sequence). The chain's CDR3 is CASSISGTIAKNIQYF. The CDR3 DNA is TGTGCCAGTAGTATTAGCGGTACTATAGCCAAAAACATTCAGTACTTC.

The chain uses TRBV18 and TRBJ2-1; TRBD1 matches 7 bases. The CDR3 covers 15 residues. V shed 1 base and J 7 bases; nucleotides not matched to a gene: 7. Germline V gene sequence: CDR1 KGHSH, CDR2 LQKENI. For the CDR3, the DNA is TGTGCCAGCTCACCACAGATCGGCAGGGGGAATGAGCAGTTCTTC. It encodes CASSPQIGRGNEQFF.

The rearrangement uses TRBV30 and TRBJ1-4; 7 bases fit TRBD1. This CDR3 spans 14 amino acids. Germline V lookup: CDR1 GTSNPN, CDR2 SVGIG (reference sequence). Trimming removed 5 bases from V and 4 bases from J; junction bases left unmatched: 7. The chain's CDR3 is CAWQTGTVNEKLFF. CDR3 coding DNA: TGTGCCTGGCAAACCGGGACAGTTAATGAAAAACTGTTTTTT. Looking up the rest from reference TRBV30 and TRBJ1-4 gives the full variable domain: SQTIHQWPATLVQPVGSPLSLECTVEGTSNPNLYWYRQAAGRGLQLLFYSVGIGQISSEVPQNLSASRPQDRQFILSSKKLLLSDSGFYLCAWQTGTVNEKLFFGSGTQLSVL.

This clone has just one count. The chain couples TRBV7-9 to TRBJ1-3; D remains unclear. The V gene lost 3 bases and the J gene lost 4 bases, with 7 bases spanning the gap. The CDR3 sequence is 13 residues long. Germline V gene data show CDR1 as SEHNR and CDR2 as FQNEAQ (reference sequence). The CDR3 sequence: CASSFEGGNTIYF. CDR3 sequence (DNA): TGTGCCAGCAGCTTCGAAGGAGGAAACACCATATATTTT.